The 26 T cell receptor beta chains below were found in one sample sequenced in a study of cytomegalovirus exposure and HLA in healthy donors. The protocol was immunoSEQ multiplex PCR, while the TCRdb copy is restricted to in-frame clones and leaves out a portion. This table holds 150,000 to 180,000 clones, approximately 86% found once. Material: PBMCs. Every receptor here comes from a man aged 18 to 29 in good health and CMV-seropositive.

The chain uses TRBV11-2 and TRBJ1-2; 11 positions agree with TRBD1. This CDR3 region has 15 residues. V dropped 1 base and J dropped 8; count of bases not matched to a gene: 6. Germline assignment: CDR1 SGHAT and CDR2 FQNNGV. The CDR3 is CASSLVGGQGDGYTF. Here the CDR3 DNA reads TGTGCCAGCAGCTTAGTTGGGGGACAGGGGGACGGCTACACCTTC.

The rearrangement links TRBV7-7 to TRBJ2-5; 8 nucleotides match TRBD2. The CDR3 has 15 amino acids. Germline V CDR1 and CDR2: SSHAT, FNYEAQ (reference sequence). The V segment lost 1 base and the J segment 2 bases; nucleotides outside the gene matches: 3. In DNA form, the CDR3 reads TGTGCCAGCAGCTTAGGCGGGGGGTCACAAGAGACCCAGTACTTC. This encodes CASSLGGGSQETQYF.

The chain links TRBV19 to TRBJ1-2, with D possibly TRBD1 on 5 matching bases. With 6 bases removed from V and 4 bases from J, the gap between germline ends came to 15 bases. This CDR3 is built from 14 residues. CDR1 is LNHDA and CDR2 is SQIVND in the germline V gene (reference sequence). The CDR3 DNA reads as TGTGCCAGTAGCTCGAGGGCGGGGCCCTATGGCTACACCTTC. It translates to CASSSRAGPYGYTF.

This rearrangement joins TRBV29-1 to TRBJ1-2; 10 positions agree with TRBD1. From germline, CDR1 is SQVTM and CDR2 ANQGSEA. The V and J ends lost 2 bases and 4 bases, in that order; junction bases with no gene match: 7. The CDR3 spans 15 residues. CDR3: CSVERDRGLGYGYTF. DNA of the CDR3: TGCAGCGTTGAAAGGGACAGGGGTCTAGGCTATGGCTACACCTTC.

The chain employs TRBV6-5 and TRBJ1-5; D possibly corresponds to TRBD1 (6 bases). The CDR3 covers 13 residues. Deletions cut 6 bases from V and 4 bases from J, with 10 bases between. CDR1 is MNHEY and CDR2 is SVGAGI in the germline V gene. As DNA, the CDR3 is TGTGCCAGCAGATCCGGACAGAATCAGCCCCAGCATTTT. Its translation is CASRSGQNQPQHF.

The chain is built from TRBV5-1 and TRBJ2-2, with 7 bases aligning to TRBD1. CDR3 length: 14 residues. Germline-derived CDR1 and CDR2 are SGHRS and YFSETQ. J was trimmed by 4 bases and V by 2 bases; bases with no gene match: 2. The CDR3 sequence: CASSLGQATGELFF. CDR3 sequence (DNA): TGCGCCAGCAGCTTAGGACAGGCCACCGGGGAGCTGTTTTTT.

The V gene is TRBV29-1, the J gene TRBJ1-1; 10 nucleotides align to TRBD1. J lost 4 bases, V lost 6 bases, and 8 bases had no gene match. Germline CDR1 reads SQVTM; CDR2 reads ANQGSEA. The CDR3 has 14 amino acids. The CDR3 nucleotides read TGCAGCGTCGCCGGACAGGGGGGAAGCACTGAAGCTTTCTTT. Residues: CSVAGQGGSTEAFF.

The rearrangement joins TRBV5-1 to TRBJ2-7; TRBD1 aligns across 9 bases. Germline trimming cut 2 bases from V and 2 bases from J; bases unmatched to any gene: 5. Germline lookup yields CDR1 SGHRS and CDR2 YFSETQ. This CDR3 contains 15 residues. The CDR3 coding sequence is TGCGCCAGCAGCTTCAGGACAGGGGTGACCTACGAGCAGTACTTC. Protein: CASSFRTGVTYEQYF.

The rearrangement links TRBV11-2 to TRBJ2-7; the match to TRBD2 covers 10 bases. There are 17 residues in the CDR3. Germline CDR1 and CDR2: SGHAT and FQNNGV. After removal of 0 bases from V and 5 bases from J, the junction contained 10 bases not matched to a gene. The CDR3 reads CASSLDTTGTSVHEQYF. The DNA of the CDR3 is TGTGCCAGCAGCTTAGATACGACCGGGACTAGCGTCCACGAGCAGTACTTC.

J is TRBJ2-5 and V is TRBV10-3; D call uncertain. V dropped 4 bases and J dropped 5 bases, with 11 bases sitting between them. In germline, CDR1 is ENHRY, CDR2 SYGVKD. The CDR3 loop spans 13 amino acids. CDR3 nucleotides: TGTGCCATCAGTGGTCTGTCCTTGGAGACCCAGTACTTC. It specifies CAISGLSLETQYF.

This clone was recorded only once. The gene calls are TRBV11-2 and TRBJ1-2; 11 positions agree with TRBD1. After removal of 4 bases from V and 4 bases from J, the junction contained 5 bases not matched to a gene. Germline CDR1 is SGHAT and CDR2 is FQNNGV. This CDR3 comprises 15 residues. CDR3 protein: CASSSGQGVGYGYTF. CDR3 bases: TGTGCCAGCAGCTCGGGACAGGGGGTGGGCTATGGCTACACCTTC.

The J gene is TRBJ2-1, the V gene TRBV5-1; possible D gene TRBD1, 6 bases. The V end was cut by 0 bases, the J end by 5 bases, with 9 bases between. The CDR3 spans 14 residues. Germline V lookup: CDR1 SGHRS, CDR2 YFSETQ. CDR3 coding DNA: TGCGCCAGCAGCTTGGTAGGACAGCACAATGAGCAGTTCTTC. It yields the protein CASSLVGQHNEQFF.

In the case of this clone: The sample has other DNA sequences that encode this CDR3 too. The chain combines TRBV2 with TRBJ2-3; a possible D gene is TRBD1 (5 bases). Germline-derived CDR1 and CDR2 are SNHLY and FYNNEI. The CDR3 contains 12 residues. Trimming took 9 bases from V and 3 from J, leaving 10 bases between them. The CDR3 DNA sequence: TGTGCCAGGGGGCGTGGAACAGATACGCAGTATTTT. Translated: CARGRGTDTQYF.

The V call is TRBV25-1, the J call TRBJ2-7; 10 nucleotides line up with TRBD1. The V gene end was trimmed by 6 bases and the J gene end by 2 bases; junction bases not matched to a gene: 13. The CDR3 consists of 17 residues. Germline assignment: CDR1 MGHDK and CDR2 SYGVNS. Here the CDR3 DNA reads TGTGCCAGCAGCCCCTCCCCCCCGGGACAGGGGACCTACGAGCAGTACTTC. Translation gives CASSPSPPGQGTYEQYF.

V and J are TRBV27 and TRBJ2-3; 11 bases are a match to TRBD1. Germline CDR1 and CDR2: MNHEY and SMNVEV (reference sequence). CDR3 length: 17 amino acids. V was clipped by 5 bases and J by 5 bases; unmatched bases: 12. CDR3 sequence: CASSRIGQGAWGDTQYF. Here the CDR3 DNA reads TGTGCCAGCAGTCGTATAGGACAGGGGGCATGGGGAGATACGCAGTATTTT.

This rearrangement joins TRBV6-5 to TRBJ2-7; the D gene is possibly TRBD2 (6 bases). The germline V and J ends were trimmed by 5 bases and 0 bases, with 11 bases remaining between them. This CDR3 has 14 amino acids. CDR1 and CDR2 from the germline V gene are MNHEY and SVGAGI. This chain's CDR3 is CASSPRDGSYEQYF. The CDR3 region has the DNA TGTGCCAGCAGTCCGCGGGACGGCTCCTACGAGCAGTACTTC.

The V gene is TRBV6-5, the J gene TRBJ2-1; 8 nucleotides align to TRBD2. The junction had 3 bases not matched to a gene; V was cut back by 2 bases and J by 6 bases. There are 14 residues in the CDR3. The V gene's germline CDR1 is MNHEY and CDR2 SVGAGI. DNA of the CDR3: TGTGCCAGCAGTTACGGGAGCGGGGGCAATGAGCAGTTCTTC. Translated, it gives CASSYGSGGNEQFF.

This rearrangement joins TRBV5-4 to TRBJ1-1, with D perhaps TRBD1 (6 bases). Looked up from germline, CDR1 is SGHNT and CDR2 is YYREEE (reference sequence). The CDR3 loop spans 14 amino acids. V was clipped by 4 bases and J by 2 bases, with 12 bases between them. The chain's CDR3 is CASSPGQRNTEAFF. The CDR3 bases are TGTGCCAGCAGCCCCGGACAGAGAAACACTGAAGCTTTCTTT.

The chain joins TRBV7-2 to TRBJ1-3; unclear D gene. Germline V CDR1 and CDR2: SGHTA, FQGNSA. V was cut by 1 base and J by 1 base, with 11 bases left in between. CDR3 size: 16 residues. The CDR3 nucleotides read TGTGCCAGCAGCTTAGGAGGTTTCAAGTCTGGAAACACCATATATTTT. Its translation is CASSLGGFKSGNTIYF.

This chain uses TRBV13 with TRBJ2-5; tentatively, D is TRBD1 (7 bases). Germline assignment: CDR1 PRHDT and CDR2 FYEKMQ (reference sequence). There are 12 residues in the CDR3. Trimming stripped 5 bases from V and 5 bases from J, with 9 bases between. The CDR3 DNA follows: TGTGCCAGCAGCCCAGGGGGGGAGACCCAGTACTTC. It yields the protein CASSPGGETQYF.

This clone was seen more than once but under ten times. This sequence joins TRBV19 and TRBJ1-6; D gene uncertain. The V end was cut by 10 bases, the J end by 0 bases, with 13 bases between. This CDR3 has 15 amino acids. CDR1 and CDR2 (germline): LNHDA, SQIVND (reference sequence). In DNA form, the CDR3 reads TGTGCCACCTGGGAAGGGAGCTCCTATAATTCACCCCTCCACTTT. It yields the protein CATWEGSSYNSPLHF. Variable domain in full (rest from reference TRBV19 and TRBJ1-6): DGGITQSPKYLFRKEGQNVTLSCEQNLNHDAMYWYRQDPGQGLRLIYYSQIVNDFQKGDIAEGYSVSREKKESFPLTVTSAQKNPTAFYLCATWEGSSYNSPLHFGNGTRLTVT.

The genes are TRBV7-3 and TRBJ2-1, with 9 bases aligning to TRBD2. This CDR3 has 15 residues. Unmatched junction bases numbered 6, after V lost 2 bases and J lost 7 bases. From germline, CDR1 is SGHTA and CDR2 FQGTGA. As DNA, the CDR3 is TGTGCCAGCAGCTTATCCGGGACTAGCCTTAATGAGCAGTTCTTC. Translated, it gives CASSLSGTSLNEQFF. Together with reference TRBV7-3 and TRBJ2-1, the CDR3 gives the full variable domain: GAGVSQTPSNKVTEKGKYVELRCDPISGHTALYWYRQSLGQGPEFLIYFQGTGAADDSGLPNDRFFAVRPEGSVSTLKIQRTERGDSAVYLCASSLSGTSLNEQFFGPGTRLTVL.

The chain carries TRBV6-5 and TRBJ2-2; 8 bases line up with TRBD1. Germline V gene data show CDR1 as MNHEY and CDR2 as SVGAGI. The V gene end was trimmed by 8 bases and the J gene end by 4 bases; junction bases not matched to a gene: 9. The CDR3 has 15 residues. The DNA of the CDR3 is TGTGCCAGCGGCCGACAGGGGAGGACCACCGGGGAGCTGTTTTTT. Its protein product is CASGRQGRTTGELFF.

This clone was detected only a few times. The CDR3 nucleotides read TGCAGCGGCCGGGCCCCGGGGTTCCCTGAAGCTTTCTTT. It encodes CSGRAPGFPEAFF. This chain joins TRBV29-1 and TRBJ1-1; D is unresolved. Germline CDR1 is SQVTM and CDR2 is ANQGSEA. The CDR3 runs to 13 residues. V was trimmed by 7 bases and J by 6 bases, leaving 18 bases between them.

The chain combines TRBV6-5 with TRBJ1-5; no firm D call. CDR1 is MNHEY, CDR2 SVGAGI, per germline. Trimming removed 6 bases from V and 6 bases from J, with 15 bases in between. The CDR3 runs to 14 residues. CDR3 region: CASRRETGSQPQHF. CDR3 nucleotide sequence: TGTGCCAGCAGGCGGGAGACGGGGAGTCAGCCCCAGCATTTT.

This clone was counted once. This chain links TRBV11-2 with TRBJ2-7, with 11 bases aligning to TRBD1. Germline V gives CDR1 SGHAT, CDR2 FQNNGV. After removal of 3 bases from V and 3 bases from J, the junction contained 4 bases not matched to a gene. The CDR3 has 15 amino acids. CDR3 amino acids: CASSFPGTGGYEQYF. For the CDR3, the DNA is TGTGCCAGCAGCTTTCCCGGGACAGGGGGCTACGAGCAGTACTTC. Based on the CDR3 plus reference TRBV11-2 and TRBJ2-7, the full variable domain is EAGVAQSPRYKIIEKRQSVAFWCNPISGHATLYWYQQILGQGPKLLIQFQNNGVVDDSQLPKDRFSAERLKGVDSTLKIQPAKLEDSAVYLCASSFPGTGGYEQYFGPGTRLTVT.